This T cell receptor beta chain was captured in a study of blood T cell repertoires in COVID-19. Study-level information: Samples taken during acute and convalescent COVID-19 were collected in the United States, Italy and Spain.

Source study methods: Cell counts per sample came from amplifying reference gene primers. Some clones are missing from TCRdb's copy, which holds only in-frame ones; the method was immunoSEQ multiplex PCR. V and J calls and clone size are copied from that table; D and trimming were computed from the DNA. The sample consists of about 180,000 clones, about nine tenths of them appearing once. The germline CDR1 and CDR2 sequences are SGHNT and YYREEE (reference sequence). The V and J ends lost 6 bases and 6 bases, in that order; junction bases with no gene match: 2. This CDR3 is 14 amino acids long. This TCR was recovered from a woman in her twenties or thirties with acute or convalescent COVID-19. The chain carries TRBV5-4 and TRBJ2-2, with 13 bases that match TRBD2. The source material was peripheral blood. In nucleotides, the CDR3 is TGTGCCAGCACCGGGACTAGCGGGGCCGGGGAGCTGTTTTTT. As protein: CASTGTSGAGELFF.